This T cell receptor beta chain was sequenced for a study of T cell changes during pregnancy in multiple sclerosis. Germline-derived CDR1 and CDR2 are SGDLS and YYNGEE. The CDR3 covers 13 residues. Trimming pared 0 bases from V and 6 bases from J, leaving 6 bases between. The method was immunoSEQ multiplex PCR; TCRdb's version includes in-frame clones alone and lacks a portion of them. This repertoire shows about 51,000 clones, about 92% found once; its top ten account for under 2%. The clonotype was recovered from a female donor with multiple sclerosis, enrolled in a pregnancy study. The rearrangement uses TRBV9 and TRBJ2-2; no clear D gene. Specimen: peripheral blood, collected in the second trimester of pregnancy. This CDR3 reads CASSVGPAGELFF. The CDR3 bases are TGTGCCAGCAGCGTAGGTCCCGCCGGGGAGCTGTTTTTT.